The 13 T cell receptor delta chains below come from one sample, sequenced in a study of gamma-delta chains in newborns, infants, children. TCRdb reapplied CATT to the reads. The table has about 5,000 delta-chain clones, about 0.43% seen once; the top ten hold roughly 15%. Sequencing was performed on blood. Receptors originate from a child who was a newborn, infant or young child, either healthy, febrile or measles-vaccinated (not recorded which).

As regards this clone: This could be a read error, since a much larger clone is one nucleotide away. Other DNA sequences of this sample code for an identical CDR3. The V call is TRDV2, the J call TRDJ3; 10 bases are a match to TRDD3. The CDR3 is 18 amino acids. CDR1 and CDR2 (germline): GEAIGNYY, EKD. CDR3 sequence (DNA): TGTGCCTGTGACGGACTGGGGGATGGTTCCTGGGACACCCGGCAGATGTTTTTC. Amino acid sequence: CACDGLGDGSWDTRQMFF.

This clone has just a few counts. A read error likely explains this, since a far larger clone differs by one base. J is TRDJ3 and V is TRDV2; a weak D match, TRDD3 (6 bases). Trimming stripped 0 bases from V and 0 bases from J, with 17 bases between. This CDR3 spans 20 amino acids. Per the germline V gene, CDR1 is GEAIGNYY and CDR2 is EKD. CDR3 nucleotides: TGTGCCTGTGACACCGGAGCCTGGGGCCCTAGCTCCTGGGACACCCGACAGATGTTTTTC. The encoded protein is CACDTGAWGPSSWDTRQMFF.

A remark on this clone: A far larger clone is only one base removed, so a read error is likely. The chain uses TRDV2 and TRDJ3; 8 bases are a match to TRDD3. The CDR3 consists of 22 residues. Germline CDR1 and CDR2: GEAIGNYY and EKD. The CDR3 coding sequence is TGTGCCTGTGACACCGGATGGCTGGTGGGGGATCCGAGCTCCTGGGACACCCAACAGATGTTTTTC. Protein sequence: CACDTGWLVGDPSSWDTQQMFF.

A few counts support this clone. This may come from a read error, since a much larger clone is one base off. In the same sample, other DNA sequences code for this CDR3. This chain links TRDV2 with TRDJ3, with 9 bases matching TRDD3. Germline assignment: CDR1 GEAIGNYY and CDR2 EKD. The CDR3 totals 19 residues. The CDR3 nucleotides read TGTGCCTGTGACACCGGGGTTACTGGGGGACCCGGCCGCACCCGGCAGATGTTTTTC. Translation gives CACDTGVTGGPGRTRQMFF.

Note on this clone: The TCRdb protein comes from a much larger clone and disagrees with this DNA's translation at residue 9, likely due to a read error; the protein given here is derived from the DNA. The chain recombines TRDV2 with TRDJ3; weak D call: TRDD3 (5 bases). The CDR3 extends over 16 amino acids. Germline CDR1 reads GEAIGNYY; CDR2 reads EKD. Written as DNA, the CDR3 is TGTGCCTGTGACTATGGGATCTCCCGGGACACCCGACAGATGTTTTTC. This gives the protein CACDYGISRDTRQMFF.

As to this clone: A far larger clone is one base from this, pointing to a likely read error. The chain combines TRDV2 with TRDJ3; TRDD3 aligns across 13 bases. J lost 2 bases, V lost 2 bases, and 8 bases had no gene match. CDR3 length: 20 amino acids. Germline CDR1 and CDR2: GEAIGNYY and EKD. The CDR3 DNA is TGTGCCTGTGACAAAGTACTGGGGGATACGCGGCCCTGGGACACCCGACAGATGTTTTTC. Its protein product is CACDKVLGDTRPWDTRQMFF.

Of note for this clone: This probably arose from a read error, given a far larger clone one base away. The same CDR3 is also encoded by other DNA sequences in this sample. The chain combines TRDV2 with TRDJ2; maybe TRDD3 (6 bases). The germline gives CDR1 GEAIGNYY, CDR2 EKD. The V and J ends lost 3 bases and 1 base respectively, with 17 bases between them. The CDR3 has 17 residues. CDR3 sequence reads: CACDPLGAPLLTAQLFF. The CDR3 region has the DNA TGTGCCTGTGACCCCTTGGGGGCCCCACTTTTGACAGCACAACTCTTCTTT.

Judged by abundance, this clone is medium-sized. This same CDR3 is encoded by further DNA sequences in the sample. This rearrangement joins TRDV2 to TRDJ3; D is unresolved. Trimming cost V 3 bases and J 0 bases, with 20 bases left between them. The CDR3 has 20 residues. From germline, CDR1 is GEAIGNYY and CDR2 EKD. CDR3 in amino acids: CACDALRQDDYSWDTRQMFF. The CDR3 nucleotides read TGTGCCTGTGACGCGCTTAGGCAGGATGATTACTCCTGGGACACCCGACAGATGTTTTTC.

By frequency in the sample, this clone is medium-sized. Other DNA sequences in this specimen translate into the identical CDR3. This chain connects TRDV2 to TRDJ3; 7 nucleotides line up with TRDD3. The CDR3 consists of 18 residues. J was trimmed by 0 bases and V by 2 bases; bases with no gene match: 6. Germline V CDR1 and CDR2: GEAIGNYY, EKD. The CDR3 region has the DNA TGTGCCTGTGACAGTACTGGGGCCAGCTCCTGGGACACCCGACAGATGTTTTTC. Protein product: CACDSTGASSWDTRQMFF.

This clone was found a few times. At one of its ends the junction is not consistent with the germline gene, which may arise from a read error. J is TRDJ3 and V is TRDV3; 8 nucleotides align to TRDD3. CDR1 and CDR2 from the germline V gene are TVYSNPD and GDNSRS (reference sequence). The CDR3 consists of 18 residues. CDR3 residues: CAFSLGIQVSWDTRQVFF. CDR3 nucleotides: TGTGCCTTTTCGCTGGGGATACAGGTCTCCTGGGACACCCGACAGGTGTTTTTC.

Comment on this clone: A read error is possible here, since a much larger clone lies one base away. The rearrangement links TRDV2 to TRDJ3; 11 bases match TRDD3. The CDR3 has 22 amino acids. V was clipped by 0 bases and J by 2 bases; unmatched bases: 14. Germline CDR1 is GEAIGNYY and CDR2 is EKD. CDR3 nucleotide sequence: TGTGCCTGTGACACCGTTATGGGGGATACGACCTTAAGCCCCTGGGACACCCGACAGATGTTTTTC. Amino acid sequence: CACDTVMGDTTLSPWDTRQMFF.

This clone was detected a few times. A clone one base away is much larger, so this may be a read error. Other DNA sequences from this sample encode an identical CDR3 as well. This rearrangement joins TRDV2 to TRDJ3; 7 nucleotides align to TRDD3. Germline-derived CDR1 and CDR2 are GEAIGNYY and EKD. The CDR3 runs 17 residues. The CDR3 region is CACDPTGESWGTRQMFF. CDR3 in DNA: TGTGCCTGTGACCCCACTGGGGAGTCCTGGGGCACCCGACAAATGTTTTTC.

This clone was counted only a few times. The protein that TCRdb holds for this DNA derives from a much larger clone and differs from the translated DNA at residue 11, which likely indicates a read error; the protein shown here is translated from the DNA. The V and J genes are TRDV2 and TRDJ3; TRDD3 aligns across 8 bases. V shed 1 base and J 2 bases; nucleotides not matched to a gene: 9. CDR3 length equals 19 residues. The germline V gene has CDR1 GEAIGNYY and CDR2 EKD. The CDR3 DNA follows: TGTGCCTGTGACACAGGAGGGATACGTAGCCCCTGGGACACCCGACAGATGTTTTTC. Translation: CACDTGGIRSPWDTRQMFF.